A single sample is the source of the 13 T cell receptor beta chains below, sequenced in a study of CD8 T cells in ankylosing spondylitis. TCRdb itself ran the 5' RACE reads through MiXCR, one entry per CDR3 protein. This sample has more than 30,000 distinct CDR3 sequences, with 10% to 15% found just once. Sequencing used synovial fluid, either unsorted or a sorted T cell fraction (not recorded which). The receptor source for this set is a male donor with ankylosing spondylitis.

The V gene is TRBV7-8, the J gene TRBJ2-1; D gene ambiguous. The V end lost 2 bases, the J end lost 4 bases, and 9 bases lay between the germline ends. This CDR3 is 14 amino acids long. Per germline, CDR1 SGHVS and CDR2 FQNEAQ. CDR3 residues: CASSLYVGYNEQFF. The CDR3, as DNA: TGTGCCAGCAGCTTATATGTAGGGTACAATGAGCAGTTCTTC.

This clonotype has more than one count but fewer than ten. The chain employs TRBV4-2 and TRBJ2-3, with D tentatively TRBD2 (5 bases). This CDR3 contains 13 residues. Germline values: CDR1 LGHNA, CDR2 YNFKEQ. The V gene lost 4 bases and the J gene lost 4 bases, with 9 bases spanning the gap. CDR3 sequence reads: CASSPARADTQYF. CDR3 in DNA: TGTGCCAGCAGCCCGGCGAGGGCAGATACGCAGTATTTT.

The chain recombines TRBV4-1 with TRBJ1-2, with D hard to call. The V gene's germline CDR1 is MGHRA and CDR2 YSYEKL. CDR3 size: 16 residues. The V and J ends lost 5 bases and 4 bases respectively, with 20 bases between them. The CDR3 reads CASSSYPPMALYGYTF. As DNA, the CDR3 is TGCGCCAGCAGCTCCTACCCCCCTATGGCCCTCTATGGCTACACCTTC.

This clonotype was recorded many times. The genes are TRBV4-1 and TRBJ1-4; a weak D match, TRBD1 (6 bases). Germline CDR1 is MGHRA and CDR2 is YSYEKL. The germline V and J ends were trimmed by 3 bases and 2 bases, with 10 bases remaining between them. The CDR3 length is 15 residues. As DNA, the CDR3 is TGCGCCAGCAGCCAGCAGGGGAAGACTAATGAAAAACTGTTTTTT. Amino acid sequence: CASSQQGKTNEKLFF.

This chain links TRBV9 with TRBJ2-7, with D perhaps matching TRBD2 (5 bases). The length of the CDR3 is 16 residues. V lost 0 bases to trimming and J lost 3 bases, with 16 bases between them. CDR1 is SGDLS, CDR2 YYNGEE, per germline. CDR3: CASSVDPGSGIYEQYF. The DNA for the CDR3 is TGTGCCAGCAGCGTAGATCCGGGTTCCGGGATCTACGAGCAGTACTTC. Filled out from reference TRBV9 and TRBJ2-7, the complete variable domain reads DSGVTQTPKHLITATGQRVTLRCSPRSGDLSVYWYQQSLDQGLQFLIQYYNGEERAKGNILERFSAQQFPDLHSELNLSSLELGDSALYFCASSVDPGSGIYEQYFGPGTRLTVT.

This clonotype has more than one count but fewer than ten. V gene TRBV6-5 combines with J gene TRBJ2-1, with 7 nucleotides matching TRBD1. The V and J ends lost 4 bases and 6 bases, in that order; junction bases with no gene match: 3. The length of the CDR3 is 13 residues. CDR1 and CDR2 from the germline V gene are MNHEY and SVGAGI. The CDR3 reads CASSFSGGNEQFF. In DNA, the CDR3 is TGTGCCAGCAGTTTTTCAGGGGGCAATGAGCAGTTCTTC.

This clonotype was recorded a few times. This rearrangement joins TRBV12-3 or TRBV12-4 to TRBJ2-1; TRBD1 matches at 10 bases. The junction had 10 bases not matched to a gene; V was cut back by 1 base and J by 7 bases. The CDR3 consists of 17 residues. CDR3 bases: TGTGCCAGCAGTTTAGAGTTCCGGGACAGGGGAGGAAATGAGCAGTTCTTC. Translating it yields CASSLEFRDRGGNEQFF.

This clonotype was seen a single time. This chain connects TRBV5-1 to TRBJ1-2; TRBD1 aligns across 9 bases. V lost 0 bases, J lost 1 base, and 1 base stayed unmatched. The CDR3 is 15 residues long. Germline assignment: CDR1 SGHRS and CDR2 YFSETQ. CDR3 in amino acids: CASSLAGQGNYGYTF. CDR3 nucleotides: TGCGCCAGCAGCTTGGCGGGACAGGGTAACTATGGCTACACCTTC.

The chain links TRBV3-1 to TRBJ2-1, with 8 nucleotides matching TRBD1. The ends lost 3 bases at V and 4 bases at J; junction bases unmatched: 8. Germline CDR1 and CDR2: LGHDT and YNNKEL (reference sequence). This CDR3 comprises 16 residues. The CDR3 reads CASSHTTGALYNEQFF. CDR3 sequence (DNA): TGTGCCAGCAGCCATACGACAGGGGCCCTTTACAATGAGCAGTTCTTC.

This clonotype was recorded a few times. The chain joins TRBV20-1 to TRBJ2-7; the match to TRBD2 covers 9 bases. The length of the CDR3 is 15 residues. The germline gives CDR1 DFQATT, CDR2 SNEGSKA (reference sequence). V trimming: 0 bases; J trimming: 4 bases; junction bases outside the gene matches: 7. The CDR3, as DNA: TGCAGTGCTAGAGAGTTAGCGGGAGTAGTATACGAGCAGTACTTC. Protein: CSARELAGVVYEQYF.

This clonotype was detected only a few times. The chain carries TRBV7-9 and TRBJ2-3; TRBD2 agrees at 11 bases. Germline assignment: CDR1 SEHNR and CDR2 FQNEAQ (reference sequence). CDR3 size: 15 residues. V shed 5 bases, J shed 2 bases, and the junction held 3 bases outside the gene matches. CDR3 DNA: TGTGCCAGCAGCCTGGGACTAGCGGACACAGATACGCAGTATTTT. Translated, it gives CASSLGLADTDTQYF.

V gene TRBV6-2 or TRBV6-3 combines with J gene TRBJ2-4; perhaps D is TRBD1 or TRBD2 (5 bases each). This CDR3 contains 13 residues. Germline-derived CDR1 and CDR2 are MNHEY and SVGEGT. Trimming removed 7 bases at V and 7 bases at J, with 14 bases between. CDR3 in DNA: TGTGCCAGCACCCCACAGGACTCGAACATTCAGTACTTC. Amino acids: CASTPQDSNIQYF.

This clonotype was detected a few times. The chain couples TRBV7-9 to TRBJ2-3; D not certain. CDR1 is SEHNR and CDR2 is FQNEAQ in the germline V gene (reference sequence). The CDR3 length is 12 residues. Deletions cut 3 bases from V and 5 bases from J, with 6 bases between. The CDR3 is CASSFLRDTQYF. The CDR3 nucleotides read TGTGCCAGCAGCTTTTTAAGAGATACGCAGTATTTT.